The 5 T cell receptor beta chains given below trace back to one sample, sequenced in a study of blood T cell repertoires in COVID-19. Produced via immunoSEQ multiplex PCR; TCRdb's table is partial and in-frame only. The table has 100,000 to 110,000 clones, about 84% seen once. Specimen: peripheral blood. The origin of the receptors is a human donor in a cohort sampled during active COVID-19.

This clone showed up just once. The chain employs TRBV6-5 and TRBJ2-1, with TRBD1 as a possible D gene (6 bases). V lost 7 bases and J 0 bases, leaving 13 bases between the germline ends. This CDR3 has 15 amino acids. Germline CDR1 and CDR2: MNHEY and SVGAGI. CDR3 nucleotides: TGTGCCAGCACCGACGGACAGATCTCCTACAATGAGCAGTTCTTC. It yields the protein CASTDGQISYNEQFF.

This chain links TRBV9 with TRBJ2-7, with D unresolved. This CDR3 region has 14 residues. Germline values: CDR1 SGDLS, CDR2 YYNGEE. Trimming cost V 4 bases and J 3 bases, with 14 bases left between them. The CDR3 loop is CASSPPANFYEQYF. The CDR3 nucleotides read TGTGCCAGCAGCCCCCCAGCGAATTTCTACGAGCAGTACTTC.

This chain uses TRBV9 with TRBJ2-5, with 12 bases identical to TRBD1. V lost 4 bases, J lost 5 bases, and 12 bases stayed unmatched. Germline V gives CDR1 SGDLS, CDR2 YYNGEE. CDR3 length: 17 amino acids. CDR3 sequence: CASSPYPGTGGQETQYF. The CDR3 coding sequence is TGTGCCAGCAGCCCCTACCCGGGGACAGGGGGCCAGGAGACCCAGTACTTC. Full variable domain (missing parts from reference TRBV9 and TRBJ2-5): DSGVTQTPKHLITATGQRVTLRCSPRSGDLSVYWYQQSLDQGLQFLIQYYNGEERAKGNILERFSAQQFPDLHSELNLSSLELGDSALYFCASSPYPGTGGQETQYFGPGTRLLVL.

V gene TRBV2 combines with J gene TRBJ2-3, with 10 bases lining up with TRBD2. V lost 4 bases, J lost 6 bases, and 10 bases stayed unmatched. Germline V lookup: CDR1 SNHLY, CDR2 FYNNEI. This CDR3 has 16 residues. The CDR3 nucleotides read TGTGCCAGCAGTGTTTCCCTTAGCGGGGGGTACGATACGCAGTATTTT. Translation: CASSVSLSGGYDTQYF. Full variable domain (remainder filled in from reference TRBV2 and TRBJ2-3): EPEVTQTPSHQVTQMGQEVILRCVPISNHLYFYWYRQILGQKVEFLVSFYNNEISEKSEIFDDQFSVERPDGSNFTLKIRSTKLEDSAMYFCASSVSLSGGYDTQYFGPGTRLTVL.

V usage is TRBV19 and J usage is TRBJ2-3, with a tentative D call TRBD1 (6 bases). The CDR3 length is 14 residues. Trimming cost V 5 bases and J 1 base, with 10 bases left between them. Looked up from germline, CDR1 is LNHDA and CDR2 is SQIVND (reference sequence). The CDR3 sequence: CASSARTGTDTQYF. CDR3 bases: TGTGCCAGTAGTGCGCGGACAGGCACAGATACGCAGTATTTT.